A selection of T cell receptor beta chains follows, all from one sample in a study of blood T cell repertoires in COVID-19. The data were produced by immunoSEQ multiplex PCR, yet TCRdb's version contains in-frame clones alone and is incomplete. The table records roughly 220,000 clones, approximately 78% of them present only once. The sequencing input was peripheral blood. The source is a woman aged 80 or over with COVID-19, enrolled during active disease. Both conserved end residues are part of each CDR3. The D gene is left open where the match is weak. Clone size is shown for a subset of rows, as once, few, many or a class of expanded clone.

CDR3aa	CDR3nt	j_gene	v_gene	d_gene	abundance
CATSSGGFSDTQYF	TGTGCCACCAGTAGCGGGGGGTTTTCAGATACGCAGTATTTT	TRBJ2-3	TRBV10-3	TRBD2	.
CATSRVGEAGNTIYF	TGTGCCACCAGCAGGGTCGGGGAGGCCGGAAACACCATATATTTT	TRBJ1-3	TRBV15	.	few
CASSLGGGADTGELFF	TGTGCCAGCAGCTTAGGCGGGGGGGCCGACACCGGGGAGCTGTTTTTT	TRBJ2-2	TRBV11-3	TRBD2	.
CASSPGQGPTEAFF	TGTGCCAGCTCACCAGGACAGGGCCCCACTGAAGCTTTCTTT	TRBJ1-1	TRBV18	TRBD1	.
CASSLLGAQSLGTEAFF	TGTGCCAGCAGCTTATTGGGGGCCCAATCGCTGGGCACTGAAGCTTTCTTT	TRBJ1-1	TRBV7-8	.	.
CASSLVVARGTEAFF	TGCGCCAGCAGCTTGGTGGTGGCCCGGGGCACTGAAGCTTTCTTT	TRBJ1-1	TRBV5-1	.	few
CASSLMTGSGNTIYF	TGCGCCAGCAGCCTAATGACAGGCTCTGGAAACACCATATATTTT	TRBJ1-3	TRBV4-1	.	few
CASSTPRDYGYTF	TGTGCCAGCAGCACTCCGAGGGACTATGGCTACACCTTC	TRBJ1-2	TRBV5-4	.	once
CATSRPWTGGRETQYF	TGTGCCACCAGCAGGCCTTGGACAGGGGGAAGAGAGACCCAGTACTTC	TRBJ2-5	TRBV15	TRBD1	.
CASSYYGGARTGELFF	TGTGCCAGCAGTTACTACGGGGGGGCCCGCACCGGGGAGCTGTTTTTT	TRBJ2-2	TRBV6-2/TRBV6-3	TRBD2	.
CASSRGASYNEQFF	TGTGCCAGCAGTAGGGGCGCCTCCTACAATGAGCAGTTCTTC	TRBJ2-1	TRBV28	.	.
CATRGGVETQYF	TGTGCCACCAGGGGAGGGGTGGAGACCCAGTACTTC	TRBJ2-5	TRBV7-2	.	.
CASSSDSLVDSPLHF	TGTGCCAGCAGCTCTGACAGTCTCGTGGATTCACCCCTCCACTTT	TRBJ1-6	TRBV7-9	.	.
CASSLPQGGELFF	TGCGCCAGCAGCTTACCGCAGGGCGGGGAGCTGTTTTTT	TRBJ2-2	TRBV5-1	.	.
CASSLPGLAASSYNEQFF	TGTGCCAGCAGCTTACCGGGACTAGCGGCGAGCTCCTACAATGAGCAGTTCTTC	TRBJ2-1	TRBV5-6	TRBD2	.
CASSKGQGNSPLHF	TGTGCCAGTAGTAAAGGACAGGGGAATTCACCCCTCCACTTT	TRBJ1-6	TRBV19	TRBD1	.
CASSKQGRTDTQYF	TGCGCCAGCAGCAAACAGGGACGCACAGATACGCAGTATTTT	TRBJ2-3	TRBV5-1	.	.
CAWSRGIGTEAFF	TGTGCCTGGAGTCGGGGGATCGGCACTGAAGCTTTCTTT	TRBJ1-1	TRBV30	.	.
CASGGAQETQYF	TGTGCCAGCGGGGGGGCCCAAGAGACCCAGTACTTC	TRBJ2-5	TRBV6-6	.	.
CASWTWGTDTQYF	TGTGCCAGCTGGACATGGGGCACAGATACGCAGTATTTT	TRBJ2-3	TRBV5-6	.	once
CASSLWKEGLGNTIYF	TGTGCCAGCAGCTTGTGGAAGGAGGGACTTGGAAACACCATATATTTT	TRBJ1-3	TRBV5-6	.	.
CASSGATGSYGYTF	TGCGCCAGCAGTGGGGCGACAGGCTCCTATGGCTACACCTTC	TRBJ1-2	TRBV5-1	.	.
CASSQVRLGTASGNTIYF	TGCGCCAGCAGCCAAGTCCGTTTGGGGACAGCCTCTGGAAACACCATATATTTT	TRBJ1-3	TRBV4-1	TRBD1	.
CASSREVVGTEAFF	TGCGCCAGCAGCCGGGAGGTAGTCGGCACTGAAGCTTTCTTT	TRBJ1-1	TRBV4-1	.	.
CASSPNDRGRGTEAFF	TGTGCCAGCAGCCCAAACGACAGGGGGCGAGGCACTGAAGCTTTCTTT	TRBJ1-1	TRBV11-2	TRBD1	.
CASSYSGGKGHTEAFF	TGTGCCAGCAGTTACTCGGGGGGTAAGGGTCACACTGAAGCTTTCTTT	TRBJ1-1	TRBV6-5	.	.
CASSQIIRQNYGYTF	TGTGCCAGCAGCCAAATTATACGACAGAACTATGGCTACACCTTC	TRBJ1-2	TRBV16	.	few
CASSPQGNQPQHF	TGTGCCAGCAGCCCACAGGGCAATCAGCCCCAGCATTTT	TRBJ1-5	TRBV7-2	.	.
CASSFGRTGELFF	TGTGCTAGCAGCTTCGGTCGAACCGGGGAGCTGTTTTTT	TRBJ2-2	TRBV7-7	.	.
CASSLGGSGGKETQYF	TGCGCCAGCAGCCTGGGGGGTAGCGGGGGCAAAGAGACCCAGTACTTC	TRBJ2-5	TRBV5-1	TRBD2	.
CSVARQVLEGYTF	TGCAGCGTTGCCCGACAGGTTCTAGAAGGCTACACCTTC	TRBJ1-2	TRBV29-1	.	.
CASSQVGSIYSPLHF	TGTGCCAGCAGCCAAGTGGGGAGTATTTATTCACCCCTCCACTTT	TRBJ1-6	TRBV14	.	.
CASSQGDGRANYGYTF	TGTGCCAGCAGCCAGGGCGATGGCAGGGCTAACTATGGCTACACCTTC	TRBJ1-2	TRBV4-2	.	.
CASSIGRDAQETQYF	TGTGCCAGTAGTATCGGGCGGGACGCTCAAGAGACCCAGTACTTC	TRBJ2-5	TRBV19	.	.
CASSERQYFSNTGELFF	TGTGCCAGCAGTGAGCGACAGTACTTTTCGAACACCGGGGAGCTGTTTTTT	TRBJ2-2	TRBV25-1	.	.
CAIRDSRGNYGYTF	TGTGCCATCAGGGATAGTCGGGGTAACTATGGCTACACCTTC	TRBJ1-2	TRBV10-3	.	.
CASRSTGTTYEQYF	TGTGCCAGCAGGAGTACAGGGACGACCTACGAGCAGTACTTC	TRBJ2-7	TRBV6-6	.	.
CASPPRARTQYF	TGCGCCAGCCCTCCCCGCGCTCGGACCCAGTACTTC	TRBJ2-5	TRBV23-1	.	.
CASSQDSRGNSPLHF	TGTGCCAGCAGCCAAGATTCCAGGGGTAATTCACCCCTCCACTTT	TRBJ1-6	TRBV3-1/TRBV3-2	.	.
CASSITGGFSGNTIYF	TGTGCCAGTAGTATTACGGGAGGCTTCTCTGGAAACACCATATATTTT	TRBJ1-3	TRBV19	.	once
CASSYSRQGWNEQFF	TGTGCCAGCAGCTATAGCCGACAGGGCTGGAATGAGCAGTTCTTC	TRBJ2-1	TRBV7-2	TRBD1	.
CASSQDARQDGEKLFF	TGCGCCAGCAGCCAAGATGCTCGACAGGATGGGGAAAAACTGTTTTTT	TRBJ1-4	TRBV4-3	.	.
CASSPSTGTQPQHF	TGTGCCAGCAGCCCATCGACAGGGACTCAGCCCCAGCATTTT	TRBJ1-5	TRBV7-9	TRBD1	.
CASSRGTNYGYTF	TGTGCCAGCAGCAGGGGGACTAACTATGGCTACACCTTC	TRBJ1-2	TRBV5-4	.	.
CASRLTWGRTEAFF	TGTGCCAGCAGGTTAACGTGGGGGCGCACTGAAGCTTTCTTT	TRBJ1-1	TRBV7-9	.	.
CASSRDRVGSPLHF	TGTGCCAGCAGCAGGGACAGGGTGGGGTCACCCCTCCACTTT	TRBJ1-6	TRBV11-2	TRBD1	.
CASSLIGRGQDGYTF	TGCGCCAGCAGCTTGATCGGCAGGGGGCAAGATGGCTACACCTTC	TRBJ1-2	TRBV5-1	TRBD1	.
CASTGKLTGLVANEKLFF	TGTGCCAGCACTGGGAAACTCACAGGCCTAGTGGCTAATGAAAAACTGTTTTTT	TRBJ1-4	TRBV6-4	.	.
CAWSVLSRTGRGRTEAFF	TGTGCCTGGAGTGTATTATCCCGGACAGGGCGAGGAAGGACTGAAGCTTTCTTT	TRBJ1-1	TRBV30	TRBD1	.
CASSLPTGQGSYEQYF	TGTGCCAGCAGTCTCCCCACGGGACAGGGATCCTACGAGCAGTACTTC	TRBJ2-7	TRBV27	TRBD1	once
CASSPRGGASNQPQHF	TGTGCCAGCAGTCCCCGGGGAGGGGCGAGCAATCAGCCCCAGCATTTT	TRBJ1-5	TRBV27	.	.
CASSPRERGTETQYF	TGTGCCAGCTCACCCCGAGAAAGGGGTACAGAGACCCAGTACTTC	TRBJ2-5	TRBV18	.	.
CASSRQENTEAFF	TGTGCTAGCAGCCGCCAGGAGAACACTGAAGCTTTCTTT	TRBJ1-1	TRBV7-7	.	.